A selection of T cell receptor beta chains follows, all from one sample in a study of identical twins. From the 5' RACE reads, TCRdb called clonotypes with MiXCR, one entry per CDR3 protein. The data contain approximately 630,000 distinct CDR3 sequences, under 8.5% of them singletons. This sample also belongs to another study, concerning yellow fever vaccine responses in identical twins.

The sequencing sample was made of PBMCs. These receptors were taken from a woman younger than 30 in good health. CDR3s include the opening cysteine and the closing phenylalanine or tryptophan. A D gene is named only where the DNA matches it firmly. Clone size is stated in some rows and not others, as once, few, many or a class when expanded.

.,.,TRBJ1-1,TRBV7-8,TGTGCCAGCAGCTTAGCGCCGGGTAGGGCGAACACTGAAGCTTTCTTT,CASSLAPGRANTEAFF
.,TRBD2,TRBJ2-5,TRBV7-7,TGTGCCAGCAGCTTGACGGCGGGGGGCCGATTCGGAGAGACCCAGTACTTC,CASSLTAGGRFGETQYF
.,.,TRBJ1-4,TRBV6-6,TGTGCCAGCAGTTACACGGGGGAAAAACTGTTTTTT,CASSYTGEKLFF
many,TRBD1,TRBJ2-3,TRBV29-1,TGCAGCGTAGACAGGGAAGGCACAGATACGCAGTATTTT,CSVDREGTDTQYF
many,TRBD1,TRBJ2-1,TRBV20-1,TGCAGTACTTCCGGGACAGGACCCTACAATGAGCAGTTCTTC,CSTSGTGPYNEQFF
few,TRBD1,TRBJ2-5,TRBV3-1,TGTGCCAGCAACCAAGGAGCCAGGGGGCAAGAGACCCAGTACTTC,CASNQGARGQETQYF
.,.,TRBJ2-5,TRBV12-5,TGTGCTAGTGGTTTGGTAAGCAGTGTCTGGGGGCGGTACCAAGAGACCCAGTACTTC,CASGLVSSVWGRYQETQYF
many,.,TRBJ2-5,TRBV12-3/TRBV12-4,TGTGCCAGCAGCTATCTAGCTCAAGAGACCCAGTACTTC,CASSYLAQETQYF
.,TRBD1,TRBJ1-2,TRBV2,TGTGCCAGCAAGCCCAGGGGGCTGAACTATGGCTACACCTTC,CASKPRGLNYGYTF
few,.,TRBJ2-2,TRBV4-1,TGCGCCAGCAGCCAATTTCGGGACACCGGGGAGCTGTTTTTT,CASSQFRDTGELFF
many,.,TRBJ2-3,TRBV20-1,TGCAGTGCTAGAGAAGAGCCGGCAAGAACAGATACGCAGTATTTT,CSAREEPARTDTQYF
few,.,TRBJ2-5,TRBV27,TGTGCCAGCAGTTTGGTGGGGGAAGTAGAGACCCAGTACTTC,CASSLVGEVETQYF
few,.,TRBJ1-3,TRBV2,TGTGCCAGCAGGAACGGGCCAAACTTCGGAAACACCATATATTTT,CASRNGPNFGNTIYF
many,.,TRBJ2-1,TRBV6-1,TGTGCCAGCAGTCAAGGACTATACTCCTACAATGAGCAGTTCTTC,CASSQGLYSYNEQFF
few,TRBD1,TRBJ2-5,TRBV12-3/TRBV12-4,TGTGCCAGCAGACCCCGGGACCGGGACGTCAGGGGGAGCTTC,CASRPRDRDVRGSF
.,TRBD2,TRBJ2-2,TRBV4-1,TGCGCCAGCAGCCAAGACCCGGGACTAGCGATTAACACCGGGGAGCTGTTTTTT,CASSQDPGLAINTGELFF
few,TRBD2,TRBJ2-3,TRBV4-1,TGCGCCAGCAGCCAAACCGGACTAGTGCCGTCGACAGATACGCAGTATTTT,CASSQTGLVPSTDTQYF
many,TRBD1,TRBJ2-2,TRBV14,TGTGCCAGCAGCCGCCTTCCGGGACAGGGTAACACCGGGGAGCTGTTTTTT,CASSRLPGQGNTGELFF
many,.,TRBJ1-6,TRBV6-5,TGTGCCAGCAGTTATCTGCAAAAAGCAAATTCACCCCTCCACTTT,CASSYLQKANSPLHF
few,.,TRBJ2-1,TRBV7-6,TGTGCCAGCAGCCCCCGGGGTGGCCAAGACAATGAGCAGTTCTTC,CASSPRGGQDNEQFF
.,.,TRBJ2-5,TRBV20-1,TGCAGTGCTTCTAGACTACTGGAGACCCTGTACTTC,CSASRLLETLYF
few,.,TRBJ2-5,TRBV6-5,TGTGCCAGCAGTTACGGAGGGGACCAAGAGACCCAGTACTTC,CASSYGGDQETQYF
.,TRBD1,TRBJ1-1,TRBV29-1,TGCAGCGTTTTAGGGGTTGGGACAGGTAGTAAGAACACTGAAGCTTTCTTT,CSVLGVGTGSKNTEAFF
many,.,TRBJ1-1,TRBV15,TGTGCCACCAGCAGAGATAAGGGACAAGGACACACTGAAGCTTTCTTT,CATSRDKGQGHTEAFF
.,.,TRBJ1-4,TRBV10-3,TGTGCCATCAGTGAGTCGAAAGAAAAACTGTTTTTT,CAISESKEKLFF
few,TRBD2,TRBJ2-4,TRBV7-8,TGTGCCAGCAGCGCCACTAGCGGGGCTGGTCTAGCCAAAAACATTCAGTACTTC,CASSATSGAGLAKNIQYF
few,TRBD2,TRBJ2-3,TRBV5-1,TGCGCCAGCAGCCCCCGGAGTAGTGTAGCGGGAGGGACAGATACGCAGTATTTT,CASSPRSSVAGGTDTQYF
.,.,TRBJ1-5,TRBV12-3/TRBV12-4,TGTGCCAGCAGCCCCGGGTCGGGGGGCCGGCAGCCCCAGCATTTT,CASSPGSGGRQPQHF
many,.,TRBJ2-5,TRBV20-1,TGCAGTGCTAGATCCCCAGACCAGTCGGTCCAAGAGACCCAGTACTTC,CSARSPDQSVQETQYF
few,.,TRBJ2-2,TRBV6-5,TGTGCCAGCACTACGGCCGGGGAGCTGTTTTTT,CASTTAGELFF
few,TRBD2,TRBJ2-1,TRBV14,TGTGCCAGCAGCCAAGGGGGAGGGACTCTCCCTAACAATGAGCAGTTCTTC,CASSQGGGTLPNNEQFF
few,TRBD2,TRBJ2-1,TRBV6-1,TGTGCCAGCAGAATTAGCGGGAGCGGCCATGAGCAGTTCTTC,CASRISGSGHEQFF
.,.,TRBJ1-2,TRBV7-9,TGTGCCAGCAGCTTAGCAGGGGCTGCGGACTATGGCTACACCTTC,CASSLAGAADYGYTF
.,.,TRBJ2-2,TRBV7-9,TGTGCCAGCAGACACTACAGAGCCAACACCGGGGAGCTGTTTTTT,CASRHYRANTGELFF
few,.,TRBJ2-2,TRBV2,TGTGCCAGCAGTGAAACGGGACGCGCGAGCACCGGGGAGCTGTTTTTT,CASSETGRASTGELFF
few,.,TRBJ1-3,TRBV10-3,TGTGCCATCAAGGGCTCTGGAAACACCATATATTTT,CAIKGSGNTIYF
few,.,TRBJ2-5,TRBV11-2,TGTGCCAGCAGCTTATTAGTAGAGAAGACCCAGTACTTC,CASSLLVEKTQYF
.,.,TRBJ2-4,TRBV24-1,TGTGCCACCAGTGACTCCCCGGGAGCCAAAAACATTCAGTACTTC,CATSDSPGAKNIQYF